This T cell receptor (beta chain) came from a study of blood T cell repertoires in COVID-19. Study summary: Both acute and convalescent COVID-19 samples were obtained from the United States, Italy and Spain. In each case, the material was cDNA or gDNA derived from T cells, B-cell-depleted T cells, or PBMCs.

As originally analysed: Reference gene primer amplification yielded estimated nucleated cell counts. The assay was immunoSEQ multiplex PCR, and TCRdb's table has in-frame clones only and misses some. V and J calls and clone size are as listed in that table; D and trimming were resolved from the DNA. The table shows around 55,000 clones, with roughly four fifths occurring only once. The germline V gene has CDR1 LGHNA and CDR2 YNFKEQ. J was trimmed by 1 base and V by 1 base; bases with no gene match: 9. The CDR3 contains 18 residues. Sample: peripheral blood. V and J are TRBV4-2 and TRBJ2-3; TRBD2 matches at 9 bases. This receptor was taken from a human donor in a cohort sampled during active or convalescent COVID-19. CDR3 in amino acids: CASSQGGGQRGGTDTQYF. DNA for the CDR3: TGTGCCAGCAGCCAAGGGGGAGGCCAGCGGGGGGGCACAGATACGCAGTATTTT.